A single TCR beta chain is shown here with its context. These data are taken from a study of technical replicates of blood from four donors. Profiling relied on immunoSEQ multiplex PCR, and the TCRdb table lists in-frame clones only, not all of them. The sample records around 81,000 clones, approximately 96% being singletons. V lost 3 bases to trimming and J lost 8 bases, with 19 bases between them. Germline V gene lookup returns CDR1 GTSNPN and CDR2 SVGIG (reference sequence). The CDR3 length is 15 residues. The clonotype comes from a human donor in good health. This chain connects TRBV30 to TRBJ2-2; tentatively, D is TRBD2 (6 bases). The specimen was T cells isolated from PBMCs. The CDR3 DNA follows: TGTGCCTGGAGGGGGGTCAGTTTCGGGGGAGGGGAGCTGTTTTTT. This codes for CAWRGVSFGGGELFF.